What follows are 27 T cell receptor beta chains derived from one specimen sequenced in a study of blood T cell repertoires in COVID-19. Profiling relied on immunoSEQ multiplex PCR, and the TCRdb table lists in-frame clones only, not all of them. The data show 350,000 to 450,000 clones, 85% to 90% seen once. Sequenced input: PBMCs or T cells enriched from blood (not recorded which). Receptors were obtained from a man aged 25 to 45 who had recovered from COVID-19.

On this clone: At one end, the junction sequence differs from germline, possibly due to a read error. The chain has TRBV12-3 or TRBV12-4 and TRBJ1-4; a weak D match, TRBD1 (6 bases). The CDR3 is made up of 13 amino acids. The CDR3 region is CASSQGTTEILFF. DNA of the CDR3: TGTGCCAGCAGTCAGGGGACCACGGAAATACTGTTTTTT.

V and J are TRBV3-1 (or the pseudogene TRBV3-2) and TRBJ2-7; a possible D gene is TRBD2 (6 bases). The CDR3 is 17 amino acids. The V gene's germline CDR1 is LGHDT and CDR2 YNNKEL (reference sequence). V lost 2 bases and J lost 7, with 24 bases in between. The CDR3 sequence is CASSQLFGGTARGEQYF. CDR3 nucleotides: TGTGCCAGCAGCCAACTCTTTGGGGGGACGGCACGCGGAGAGCAGTACTTC.

The CDR3 sequence: CASSLWGGNQPQHF. Written as DNA, the CDR3 is TGTGCCAGCAGTTTATGGGGGGGCAATCAGCCCCAGCATTTT. The rearrangement uses TRBV27 and TRBJ1-5; tentative D call: TRBD1 (5 bases). CDR1 and CDR2 from the germline V gene are MNHEY and SMNVEV (reference sequence). The CDR3 is 14 amino acids. The V and J ends lost 1 base and 2 bases respectively, with 6 bases between them.

The rearrangement links TRBV2 to TRBJ2-1; D is perhaps TRBD1 (5 bases). V dropped 4 bases and J dropped 4 bases, with 8 bases sitting between them. CDR3 length equals 13 residues. Germline values: CDR1 SNHLY, CDR2 FYNNEI. The CDR3 sequence: CASSGWTYNEQFF. In nucleotides, the CDR3 is TGTGCCAGCAGTGGCTGGACATACAATGAGCAGTTCTTC.

To note about this clone: This sample also contains other DNA sequences that code for the same CDR3. The V call is TRBV5-6, the J call TRBJ1-1; perhaps TRBD1 as D (5 bases). Trimming removed 0 bases from V and 1 base from J, with 7 bases in between. The CDR3 sequence is 14 residues long. Germline V CDR1 and CDR2: SGHDT, YYEEEE. This chain's CDR3 is CASSLAGGNTEAFF. CDR3 DNA sequence: TGTGCCAGCAGCTTGGCCGGGGGGAACACTGAAGCTTTCTTT.

This clone was picked up a small number of times. The V call is TRBV18, the J call TRBJ2-5, with TRBD2 matching over 12 bases. The CDR3 has 15 residues. Germline CDR1 KGHSH, CDR2 LQKENI. The J segment lost 6 bases and the V segment lost 6 bases, leaving 8 bases of the junction unmatched. The CDR3 region is CASSLTSGSRQTQYF. For the CDR3, the DNA is TGTGCCAGCTCGCTGACTAGCGGGAGTCGTCAGACCCAGTACTTC.

The rearrangement joins TRBV5-1 to TRBJ2-1; D might be TRBD2 (6 bases). The V end was cut by 0 bases, the J end by 4 bases, with 11 bases between. CDR1 SGHRS and CDR2 YFSETQ come from the germline V gene. The CDR3 covers 15 residues. The DNA for the CDR3 is TGCGCCAGCAGCTTGGTGGCTAGCGAGTACAATGAGCAGTTCTTC. Its translation is CASSLVASEYNEQFF.

The V and J genes are TRBV7-8 and TRBJ1-1; the match to TRBD1 covers 7 bases. The germline CDR1 and CDR2 sequences are SGHVS and FQNEAQ. The CDR3 loop spans 14 amino acids. V lost 8 bases to trimming and J lost 1 base; unmatched junction nucleotides: 7. CDR3 sequence (DNA): TGTGCCAGCCACGGGGCAGGGGGGAACACTGAAGCTTTCTTT. Amino acid sequence: CASHGAGGNTEAFF.

This clone showed up just a few times. This sequence joins TRBV15 and TRBJ1-4; no clear D. This CDR3 has 15 amino acids. Trimming took off 5 bases at V and 4 bases at J, with 14 bases between the two ends. Germline assignment: CDR1 LNHNV and CDR2 YYDKDF (reference sequence). The CDR3 DNA reads TGTGCCACCAGCTACCGACAATCGGATAATGAAAAACTGTTTTTT. Its translation: CATSYRQSDNEKLFF.

The chain uses TRBV2 and TRBJ1-4; possibly TRBD1 for D (5 bases). Trimming stripped 2 bases from V and 10 bases from J, with 17 bases between. Per the germline V gene, CDR1 is SNHLY and CDR2 is FYNNEI. The CDR3 extends over 15 amino acids. The CDR3 coding sequence is TGTGCCAGCAGTGAAACGAGGCAGGGCATTGGAAAACTGTTTTTT. Protein sequence: CASSETRQGIGKLFF.

V usage is TRBV3-1 (or the pseudogene TRBV3-2) and J usage is TRBJ2-1, with 12 bases that match TRBD2. Unmatched junction bases numbered 4, after V lost 3 bases and J lost 4 bases. This CDR3 region has 16 residues. Germline V gives CDR1 LGHDT, CDR2 YNNKEL (reference sequence). The chain's CDR3 is CASSHRLAGEYNEQFF. Here the CDR3 DNA reads TGTGCCAGCAGCCATAGACTAGCGGGAGAGTACAATGAGCAGTTCTTC.

The rearrangement joins TRBV19 to TRBJ1-1; D uncertain. The germline CDR1 and CDR2 sequences are LNHDA and SQIVND (reference sequence). V lost 10 bases and J 9 bases, leaving 18 bases between the germline ends. The CDR3 is 12 amino acids. CDR3 sequence (DNA): TGTGCCACCCAGGTTGCCCGCCGCCAAGCTTTCTTT. Amino acid sequence: CATQVARRQAFF.

This clone came up once. The chain carries TRBV2 and TRBJ2-1; D possibly corresponds to TRBD2 (6 bases). The CDR3 consists of 14 residues. The V and J ends lost 6 bases and 9 bases respectively, with 18 bases between them. The germline V gene has CDR1 SNHLY and CDR2 FYNNEI. The CDR3 nucleotides read TGTGCCAGCAGATATGGCAGGGAGGATGGTGAGCAGTTCTTC. Translation: CASRYGREDGEQFF.

This chain connects TRBV15 to TRBJ2-5, with 8 bases matching TRBD2. The V segment lost 1 base and the J segment 2 bases; nucleotides outside the gene matches: 0. Germline CDR1 is LNHNV and CDR2 is YYDKDF (reference sequence). This CDR3 contains 14 residues. In DNA form, the CDR3 reads TGTGCCACCAGCAGAGGACTAGCGCAAGAGACCCAGTACTTC. Translated, it gives CATSRGLAQETQYF.

The chain joins TRBV29-1 to TRBJ1-5; D may be TRBD1 (5 bases). CDR1 is SQVTM and CDR2 is ANQGSEA in the germline V gene. CDR3 length: 15 amino acids. V dropped 6 bases and J dropped 1 base, with 16 bases sitting between them. CDR3 sequence reads: CSVQWGSGSNQPQHF. CDR3 DNA: TGCAGCGTCCAATGGGGCTCAGGGAGCAATCAGCCCCAGCATTTT. The variable domain in full, with the rest retrieved from reference TRBV29-1 and TRBJ1-5, is SAVISQKPSRDICQRGTSLTIQCQVDSQVTMMFWYRQQPGQSLTLIATANQGSEATYESGFVIDKFPISRPNLTFSTLTVSNMSPEDSSIYLCSVQWGSGSNQPQHFGDGTRLSIL.

The chain employs TRBV19 and TRBJ1-1; TRBD1 aligns across 7 bases. CDR1 LNHDA and CDR2 SQIVND come from the germline V gene (reference sequence). This CDR3 contains 16 residues. V lost 5 bases to trimming and J lost 2 bases; unmatched junction nucleotides: 11. CDR3: CASSPKTGMNNTEAFF. As DNA, the CDR3 is TGTGCCAGTAGTCCCAAGACAGGGATGAATAACACTGAAGCTTTCTTT.

The chain uses TRBV12-5 and TRBJ2-1, with 9 bases aligning to TRBD2. V was clipped by 2 bases and J by 10 bases; unmatched bases: 15. The CDR3 is 17 amino acids. Germline loops: CDR1 LGHNT, CDR2 FRNRAP. CDR3 nucleotides: TGTGCTAGTGGTTTGCCGCTAGGGACTAGCTCTTTAACAGAGCAGTTCTTC. It specifies CASGLPLGTSSLTEQFF.

The V call is TRBV9, the J call TRBJ2-1, with D possibly TRBD2 on 6 matching bases. Germline V gene sequence: CDR1 SGDLS, CDR2 YYNGEE. This CDR3 region has 16 residues. The V and J ends lost 4 bases and 3 bases respectively, with 17 bases between them. As DNA, the CDR3 is TGTGCCAGCAGCCAGGGTGACGGGAGACTCTACAATGAGCAGTTCTTC. Amino acid sequence: CASSQGDGRLYNEQFF.

The V gene is TRBV5-1, the J gene TRBJ2-3; TRBD1 matches at 7 bases. Germline assignment: CDR1 SGHRS and CDR2 YFSETQ. CDR3 length equals 15 residues. V was pared by 0 bases and J by 0 bases, with 1 base of the junction left unmatched. CDR3 sequence (DNA): TGCGCCAGCAGCTTGGCGGGACAGAGCACAGATACGCAGTATTTT. Residues: CASSLAGQSTDTQYF.

The chain links TRBV29-1 to TRBJ1-5; 9 bases fit TRBD1. After removal of 7 bases from V and 0 bases from J, the junction contained 16 bases not matched to a gene. CDR1 is SQVTM and CDR2 is ANQGSEA in the germline V gene. This CDR3 contains 18 residues. CDR3 in DNA: TGCAGCGCCGGGAGCGGGAGACAGGGGGTGAATAGCAATCAGCCCCAGCATTTT. This gives the protein CSAGSGRQGVNSNQPQHF.

The V call is TRBV11-2, the J call TRBJ2-2, with D possibly matching TRBD2 (5 bases). Trimming shortened V by 5 bases and J by 5 bases, and 18 bases separated the two germline ends. The germline gives CDR1 SGHAT, CDR2 FQNNGV. The CDR3 covers 16 residues. CDR3 in amino acids: CASSNSGFGETGELFF. CDR3 in DNA: TGTGCCAGCAGCAACAGCGGATTCGGCGAAACCGGGGAGCTGTTTTTT.

This clone was counted a few times. The chain uses TRBV24-1 and TRBJ2-2; TRBD2 aligns across 8 bases. CDR3 length: 16 amino acids. In germline, CDR1 is KGHDR, CDR2 SFDVKD. Losses at the gene ends were 5 bases for V and 4 bases for J; bases not matched to a gene: 8. In DNA, the CDR3 is TGTGCCACCAGTGGTATGGCGGGAGGTTTCACCGGGGAGCTGTTTTTT. The encoded protein is CATSGMAGGFTGELFF.

V is TRBV18 and J is TRBJ2-3; 8 bases agree with TRBD2. With V trimmed by 3 bases and J by 2 bases, 10 bases remained unmatched. Germline CDR1 KGHSH, CDR2 LQKENI. The CDR3 is 17 residues long. As DNA, the CDR3 is TGTGCCAGCTCACCCCCAGAGTACGGGAGGGCCACAGATACGCAGTATTTT. The encoded protein is CASSPPEYGRATDTQYF.

The chain is built from TRBV7-3 and TRBJ1-1; D uncertain. The germline V gene has CDR1 SGHTA and CDR2 FQGTGA. The CDR3 consists of 13 residues. V lost 5 bases, J lost 5 bases, and 12 bases lay in between. This CDR3 is CASSPRTLTEAFF. The CDR3 DNA follows: TGTGCCAGCAGCCCCAGGACTTTGACTGAAGCTTTCTTT.

The genes are TRBV2 and TRBJ1-4, with 7 bases identical to TRBD1. CDR3 length: 14 residues. Germline values: CDR1 SNHLY, CDR2 FYNNEI. J gave up 7 bases and V 7 bases, and 9 bases lay outside the gene matches. The DNA for the CDR3 is TGTGCCAGCACCCCGGGACAGCTCATTGAAAAACTGTTTTTT. It specifies CASTPGQLIEKLFF.

V usage is TRBV4-1 and J usage is TRBJ1-1; D unresolved. V was shortened by 3 bases and J by 0 bases, with 11 bases between the two germline ends. CDR1 and CDR2 from the germline V gene are MGHRA and YSYEKL. The CDR3 spans 15 residues. The CDR3: CASSHRDTLNTEAFF. CDR3 bases: TGCGCCAGCAGCCACCGAGACACCTTGAACACTGAAGCTTTCTTT.

The chain couples TRBV25-1 to TRBJ2-1; 8 bases fit TRBD2. V lost 6 bases and J lost 1; bases outside the gene matches: 5. CDR3 size: 15 residues. CDR1 is MGHDK, CDR2 SYGVNS, per germline. The CDR3 DNA sequence: TGTGCCAGCAGCCCGGGCGGGAGGTCCTACAATGAGCAGTTCTTC. This codes for CASSPGGRSYNEQFF.